Shown below are 8 T cell receptor beta chains from a single sample sequenced in a study of blood T cell repertoires in COVID-19. Only in-frame clones appear in the TCRdb table, and some are missing; sequencing was by immunoSEQ multiplex PCR. The data contain approximately 75,000 clones, about 89% of them singletons. The sequenced sample was peripheral blood. The receptor set was obtained from a man aged 55 to 70 with acute or convalescent COVID-19.

J is TRBJ1-5 and V is TRBV6-5, with D possibly being TRBD1 (6 bases). The V end was cut by 5 bases, the J end by 5 bases, with 16 bases between. CDR1 is MNHEY, CDR2 SVGAGI, per germline. CDR3 length equals 15 residues. As DNA, the CDR3 is TGTGCCAGCAGTCTTACAGGGAATGAGTATCAGCCCCAGCATTTT. Translating it yields CASSLTGNEYQPQHF.

The rearrangement joins TRBV7-9 to TRBJ1-1; 8 nucleotides align to TRBD1. The ends lost 2 bases at V and 4 bases at J; junction bases unmatched: 6. This CDR3 region has 15 residues. Per the germline V gene, CDR1 is SEHNR and CDR2 is FQNEAQ (reference sequence). The CDR3 here is CASSLLQGESTEAFF. In nucleotides, the CDR3 is TGTGCCAGCAGCTTATTACAGGGGGAGAGCACTGAAGCTTTCTTT.

This clone was counted a single time. V is TRBV9 and J is TRBJ2-1, with 8 bases that match TRBD2. Looked up from germline, CDR1 is SGDLS and CDR2 is YYNGEE. This CDR3 spans 15 amino acids. V shed 3 bases and J 2 bases; nucleotides not matched to a gene: 4. The CDR3 sequence: CASSASGSTYNEQFF. The CDR3 DNA is TGTGCCAGCAGCGCCAGCGGGAGTACCTACAATGAGCAGTTCTTC.

V and J are TRBV9 and TRBJ2-7; TRBD1 aligns across 8 bases. The CDR3 is 16 residues long. J lost 0 bases, V lost 3 bases, and 8 bases had no gene match. Per germline, CDR1 SGDLS and CDR2 YYNGEE. CDR3 region: CASSGAGQGFSYEQYF. In DNA, the CDR3 is TGTGCCAGCAGCGGCGCCGGACAGGGCTTCTCCTACGAGCAGTACTTC.

The sample holds a few counts of this clone. This chain uses TRBV27 with TRBJ1-1; D may be TRBD1 (5 bases). This CDR3 is 16 amino acids long. Trimming shortened V by 4 bases and J by 3 bases, and 18 bases separated the two germline ends. Looked up from germline, CDR1 is MNHEY and CDR2 is SMNVEV (reference sequence). The CDR3 protein is CASSSSGGGEYTEAFF. DNA for the CDR3: TGTGCCAGCAGTTCCTCCGGGGGGGGTGAATACACTGAAGCTTTCTTT.

Here the CDR3 DNA reads TGTGCCATCAGGGGAGGGCAGGGGGCGATCTATGGCTACACCTTC. Translation gives CAIRGGQGAIYGYTF. This chain links TRBV10-3 with TRBJ1-2, with 8 nucleotides matching TRBD1. The CDR3 sequence is 15 residues long. Per the germline V gene, CDR1 is ENHRY and CDR2 is SYGVKD. V was clipped by 6 bases and J by 4 bases; unmatched bases: 10.

The chain carries TRBV6-4 and TRBJ1-5, with TRBD1 matching 9 bases. The V gene end was trimmed by 4 bases and the J gene end by 6 bases; junction bases not matched to a gene: 7. CDR1 is MRHNA, CDR2 SNTAGT, per germline. The CDR3 spans 15 residues. CDR3 in DNA: TGTGCCAGCAGTGGGGACAGGGAGCAACTTCAGCCCCAGCATTTT. This encodes CASSGDREQLQPQHF.

The count of this clone is one. The chain has TRBV7-3 and TRBJ2-2; D is possibly TRBD1 (6 bases). From germline, CDR1 is SGHTA and CDR2 FQGTGA. The CDR3 runs 13 residues. V was shortened by 5 bases and J by 6 bases, with 10 bases between the two germline ends. CDR3 sequence: CASSLWTAGELFF. In DNA form, the CDR3 reads TGTGCCAGCAGCCTGTGGACAGCCGGGGAGCTGTTTTTT.